The TCR beta chain under discussion was sequenced for a study of siplizumab effects on memory and regulatory T cells. The method was immunoSEQ multiplex PCR; TCRdb's version includes in-frame clones alone and lacks a portion of them. The data show about 27,000 clones, about 79% seen once. A note on this clone: The target antigen is unknown.

Study results and caveats: The alloresponse seemed to draw substantially on naive T cells, which appeared more diverse than memory cells.

Sequence data were generated for unstimulated naive, memory, effector memory and TEMRA subsets in a few donor pairs. This receptor was identified in a human donor in good health. The sequencing sample was made of memory CD4+ T cells sorted from blood.

CDR3 sequence: CASSLRTGSTDTQYF. In nucleotides, the CDR3 is TGTGCCAGCAGCCTAAGGACAGGGAGCACAGATACGCAGTATTTT. The chain couples TRBV7-9 to TRBJ2-3; 8 nucleotides agree with TRBD1. The CDR3 covers 15 residues. Germline CDR1 is SEHNR and CDR2 is FQNEAQ (reference sequence). With 5 bases clipped from V and 0 bases from J, the junction kept 4 bases outside the gene matches.